Each of the 15 T cell receptor beta chains below was sequenced from the same sample in a study of early T cells in non-severe SARS-CoV-2 infection. TCRdb fed the 5' RACE reads into MiXCR, producing one record per CDR3 protein. This sample carries 75,000 to 90,000 distinct CDR3 sequences, about 6% of them seen once, and the ten largest clones take about 7.8%. Sequencing was carried out using whole blood. The receptor source for this set is an adult who was a healthcare worker with PCR-confirmed SARS-CoV-2 infection or an uninfected control (not recorded which).

This clonotype was observed many times. The chain recombines TRBV18 with TRBJ2-4; tentative D call: TRBD1 (6 bases). Deletions cut 1 base from V and 8 bases from J, with 6 bases between. CDR3 size: 12 residues. Germline CDR1 KGHSH, CDR2 LQKENI. The chain's CDR3 is CASSPRTDIQYF. The CDR3 DNA reads TGTGCCAGCTCACCACGGACAGACATTCAGTACTTC.

This clonotype was seen many times. CDR3 protein: CAWSRARTSGGTDTQYF. The CDR3 coding sequence is TGTGCCTGGAGTAGGGCAAGGACTAGCGGCGGCACAGATACGCAGTATTTT. This chain joins TRBV30 and TRBJ2-3; 10 bases are a match to TRBD2. The V segment lost 2 bases and the J segment 1 base; nucleotides outside the gene matches: 9. Germline CDR1 and CDR2: GTSNPN and SVGIG (reference sequence). The CDR3 covers 17 residues.

In its sample, this clonotype was seen many times. This chain joins TRBV29-1 and TRBJ1-2; TRBD1 agrees at 7 bases. Germline CDR1 is SQVTM and CDR2 is ANQGSEA. Unmatched junction bases numbered 8, after V lost 4 bases and J lost 6 bases. The length of the CDR3 is 13 residues. CDR3 residues: CSVGGTGAHGYTF. The CDR3, as DNA: TGCAGCGTTGGGGGTACAGGGGCCCATGGCTACACCTTC.

This clonotype showed up many times. This rearrangement joins TRBV19 to TRBJ1-5, with 10 bases aligning to TRBD1. There are 17 residues in the CDR3. V shed 4 bases and J 2 bases; nucleotides not matched to a gene: 8. Per germline, CDR1 LNHDA and CDR2 SQIVND (reference sequence). For the CDR3, the DNA is TGTGCCAGTAGTAAAGGGACAGGGGTTACTGGCAATCAGCCCCAGCATTTT. Amino acids: CASSKGTGVTGNQPQHF.

This clonotype has at least ten counts. The V and J genes are TRBV11-2 and TRBJ2-5; 7 nucleotides match TRBD1. This CDR3 is 16 amino acids long. Germline V gene lookup returns CDR1 SGHAT and CDR2 FQNNGV. V lost 5 bases to trimming and J lost 5 bases; unmatched junction nucleotides: 14. As DNA, the CDR3 is TGTGCCAGCAGCCCCACTCCGCCAGGGGGTCTGGAGACCCAGTACTTC. Amino acids: CASSPTPPGGLETQYF. Looking up the rest from reference TRBV11-2 and TRBJ2-5 gives the full variable domain: EAGVAQSPRYKIIEKRQSVAFWCNPISGHATLYWYQQILGQGPKLLIQFQNNGVVDDSQLPKDRFSAERLKGVDSTLKIQPAKLEDSAVYLCASSPTPPGGLETQYFGPGTRLLVL.

This clonotype was recorded many times. The rearrangement joins TRBV6-2 or TRBV6-3 to TRBJ1-2; D uncertain. The CDR3 covers 13 residues. Trimming shortened V by 2 bases and J by 8 bases, and 12 bases separated the two germline ends. Germline values: CDR1 MNHEY, CDR2 SVGEGT. As DNA, the CDR3 is TGTGCCAGCAGTTACCCACAAGGCAGAGGCTACACCTTC. Translating it yields CASSYPQGRGYTF.

This clonotype was detected ten times or more. The chain recombines TRBV20-1 with TRBJ2-7, with 15 bases fitting TRBD2. The CDR3 is made up of 16 amino acids. Germline V CDR1 and CDR2: DFQATT, SNEGSKA (reference sequence). The V gene end was trimmed by 0 bases and the J gene end by 3 bases; junction bases not matched to a gene: 3. The CDR3 DNA reads as TGCAGTGCTAGAGATTGGACTAGCGGGAGGGTCTACGAGCAGTACTTC. Translating gives CSARDWTSGRVYEQYF.

J is TRBJ1-5 and V is TRBV6-6; D is possibly TRBD1 (5 bases). There are 13 residues in the CDR3. The V and J ends lost 8 bases and 4 bases respectively, with 12 bases between them. Germline CDR1 MNHNY, CDR2 SVGAGI (reference sequence). The CDR3 bases are TGTGCCAGCCGGATCGGGACTAATCAGCCCCAGCATTTT. It is translated as CASRIGTNQPQHF.

This clonotype was counted only a few times. The chain joins TRBV20-1 to TRBJ2-5; unclear D gene. Trimming took off 1 base at V and 3 bases at J, with 9 bases between the two ends. The germline V gene encodes CDR1 DFQATT and CDR2 SNEGSKA (reference sequence). CDR3 size: 13 residues. The DNA for the CDR3 is TGCAGTGCTAGAGCTCCACTAAAAGAGACCCAGTACTTC. It yields the protein CSARAPLKETQYF.

This clonotype came up a few times. The rearrangement uses TRBV14 and TRBJ2-3; 8 nucleotides line up with TRBD2. CDR3 length: 16 amino acids. Looked up from germline, CDR1 is SGHDN and CDR2 is FVKESK. J lost 3 bases, V lost 1 base, and 6 bases had no gene match. CDR3 region: CASSQVGGGRTDTQYF. DNA for the CDR3: TGTGCCAGCAGCCAAGTGGGCGGCGGGAGGACAGATACGCAGTATTTT. The entire variable domain, with the rest obtained from reference TRBV14 and TRBJ2-3, is as follows: EAGVTQFPSHSVIEKGQTVTLRCDPISGHDNLYWYRRVMGKEIKFLLHFVKESKQDESGMPNNRFLAERTGGTYSTLKVQPAELEDSGVYFCASSQVGGGRTDTQYFGPGTRLTVL.

This clonotype occurred a few times. The chain couples TRBV20-1 to TRBJ2-1; D may be TRBD1 (5 bases). Germline CDR1 reads DFQATT; CDR2 reads SNEGSKA (reference sequence). V dropped 0 bases and J dropped 3 bases, with 15 bases sitting between them. This CDR3 comprises 16 residues. The CDR3 nucleotides are TGCAGTGCTAGAGATACGATTAGGACAATCTACAATGAGCAGTTCTTC. This sequence encodes CSARDTIRTIYNEQFF.

This clonotype turned up a few times. The V and J genes are TRBV2 and TRBJ2-2; no firm D call. This CDR3 is 18 amino acids long. The germline V gene has CDR1 SNHLY and CDR2 FYNNEI. With 4 bases removed from V and 2 bases from J, the gap between germline ends came to 20 bases. CDR3 sequence (DNA): TGTGCCAGCAGTGGGACGGGTTCTGTCATGGCCAACACCGGGGAGCTGTTTTTT. This codes for CASSGTGSVMANTGELFF.

J is TRBJ1-1 and V is TRBV30, with a tentative D call TRBD1 (6 bases). Trimming removed 4 bases from V and 0 bases from J, with 12 bases in between. There are 14 residues in the CDR3. The germline CDR1 and CDR2 sequences are GTSNPN and SVGIG (reference sequence). CDR3 bases: TGTGCCTGGATTCAACAGGGCATGAACACTGAAGCTTTCTTT. Its translation: CAWIQQGMNTEAFF. Using reference TRBV30 and TRBJ1-1 for the parts outside the CDR3, the full variable domain is SQTIHQWPATLVQPVGSPLSLECTVEGTSNPNLYWYRQAAGRGLQLLFYSVGIGQISSEVPQNLSASRPQDRQFILSSKKLLLSDSGFYLCAWIQQGMNTEAFFGQGTRLTVV.

This clonotype has more than one count but fewer than ten. The rearrangement uses TRBV6-2 or TRBV6-3 and TRBJ2-6, with D unclear. CDR1 is MNHEY, CDR2 SVGEGT, per germline. The CDR3 runs 15 residues. The V gene lost 6 bases and the J gene lost 1 base, with 10 bases spanning the gap. In DNA, the CDR3 is TGTGCCAGCAGCCAAAGACATTCTGGGGCCAACGTCCTGACTTTC. Translating it yields CASSQRHSGANVLTF.

In its sample, this clonotype was seen many times. As the CDR3 is not closed by the conserved phenylalanine or tryptophan, this likely results from a read error. The limits of the CDR3 on the DNA are not certain, so only TCRdb's listed CDR3 is given. The V gene is TRBV7-9, the J gene TRBJ2-1. Germline-derived CDR1 and CDR2 are SEHNR and FQNEAQ (reference sequence). The CDR3 spans 11 residues, counting both ends. CDR3: CASSASSVSEL.